Given below is one T cell receptor beta chain in context. Authors' data handling: Researchers report that nucleated cell counts were estimated from reference gene primer amplification. The protocol was immunoSEQ multiplex PCR, while the TCRdb copy is restricted to in-frame clones and leaves out a portion. The V and J calls and clone size are taken from that table; D and trimming were inferred from the DNA. The sample has roughly 120,000 clones, around 90% seen once; the top ten hold 0.95% to 1.3%. Germline V CDR1 and CDR2: SGHRS, YFSETQ. This CDR3 comprises 14 residues. Trimming removed 4 bases from V and 0 bases from J, with 10 bases in between. This specimen comes from a study of blood T cell repertoires in COVID-19.

The sequence came from a human donor in a cohort sampled during active COVID-19. Sequenced material: peripheral blood. The chain joins TRBV5-1 to TRBJ2-5, with a tentative D call TRBD2 (5 bases). This CDR3 reads CASSLGLNQETQYF. The DNA of the CDR3 is TGCGCCAGCAGCCTCGGACTTAACCAAGAGACCCAGTACTTC.